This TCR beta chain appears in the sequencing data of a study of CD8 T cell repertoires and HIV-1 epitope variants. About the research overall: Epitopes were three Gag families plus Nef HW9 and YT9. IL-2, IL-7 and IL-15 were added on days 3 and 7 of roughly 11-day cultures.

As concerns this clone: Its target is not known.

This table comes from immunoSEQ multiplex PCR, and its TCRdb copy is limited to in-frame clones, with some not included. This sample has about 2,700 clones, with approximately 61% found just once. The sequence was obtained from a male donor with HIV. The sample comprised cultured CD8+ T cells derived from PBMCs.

CDR3 in amino acids: CASRETSPGYTF. CDR3 nucleotides: TGTGCCAGCAGGGAAACCTCTCCTGGCTACACCTTC. This chain joins TRBV2 and TRBJ1-2; no reliable D call. Per the germline V gene, CDR1 is SNHLY and CDR2 is FYNNEI. V was shortened by 6 bases and J by 7 bases, with 12 bases between the two germline ends. The CDR3 has 12 amino acids.